The clone carrying this TCR beta chain appeared a few times. The sample comes from a study of blood T cell repertoires in COVID-19. Study as a whole: Sources were T cells, B-cell-depleted T cells, or PBMCs; the material itself was cDNA or gDNA.

Some clones are missing from TCRdb's copy, which holds only in-frame ones; the method was immunoSEQ multiplex PCR. The table has 75,000 to 100,000 clones, 81% seen once. The CDR3 has 16 amino acids. From germline, CDR1 is SGHRS and CDR2 YFSETQ. The J segment lost 2 bases and the V segment lost 4 bases, leaving 9 bases of the junction unmatched. Sample: peripheral blood. The sequence derives from a woman aged 80 or older with acute or convalescent COVID-19. The chain recombines TRBV5-1 with TRBJ1-3; 7 positions match TRBD1. The CDR3 is CASSDGAGGTGNTIYF. CDR3 DNA: TGCGCCAGCAGCGATGGGGCAGGGGGAACTGGAAACACCATATATTTT. Variable domain in full (rest from reference TRBV5-1 and TRBJ1-3): KAGVTQTPRYLIKTRGQQVTLSCSPISGHRSVSWYQQTPGQGLQFLFEYFSETQRNKGNFPGRFSGRQFSNSRSEMNVSTLELGDSALYLCASSDGAGGTGNTIYFGEGSWLTVV.